The following is a T cell receptor beta chain sequence with its context. The antigen is not known. Sequenced by immunoSEQ multiplex PCR; TCRdb stores in-frame clones only, minus some. The table lists about 86,000 clones, 88% of them singletons. This entry comes from a study of graft-versus-host responses after intestinal transplantation. V was pared by 1 base and J by 6 bases, with 4 bases of the junction left unmatched. CDR3 length: 14 amino acids. Germline values: CDR1 SGHDN, CDR2 FVKESK. Study results and caveats: The highest levels of circulating GvH clones went along with early declines in HvG clones after transplant.

This chain links TRBV14 with TRBJ2-5; the match to TRBD2 covers 8 bases. This clonotype originated in a human donor who was the organ donor for an intestinal transplant. Sequences were derived from unstimulated CD4+ T cells sorted from spleen or lymph node cells, sampled before transplant. For the CDR3, the DNA is TGTGCCAGCAGCCAAGCCGGGGGGGGCCAGACCCAGTACTTC. Translated, it gives CASSQAGGGQTQYF.